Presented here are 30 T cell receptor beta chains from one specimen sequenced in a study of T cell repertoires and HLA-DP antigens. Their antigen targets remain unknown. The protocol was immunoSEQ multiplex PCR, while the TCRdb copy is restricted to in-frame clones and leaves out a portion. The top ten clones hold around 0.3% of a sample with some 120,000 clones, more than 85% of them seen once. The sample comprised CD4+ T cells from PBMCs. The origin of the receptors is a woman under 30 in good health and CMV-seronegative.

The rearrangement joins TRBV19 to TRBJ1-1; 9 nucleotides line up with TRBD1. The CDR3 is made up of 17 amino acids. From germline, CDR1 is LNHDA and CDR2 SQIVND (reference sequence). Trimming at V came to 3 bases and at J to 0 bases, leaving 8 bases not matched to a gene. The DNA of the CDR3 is TGTGCCAGTAGTATTACCCATACAGGGGGCATGAACACTGAAGCTTTCTTT. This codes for CASSITHTGGMNTEAFF. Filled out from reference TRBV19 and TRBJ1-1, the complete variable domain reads DGGITQSPKYLFRKEGQNVTLSCEQNLNHDAMYWYRQDPGQGLRLIYYSQIVNDFQKGDIAEGYSVSREKKESFPLTVTSAQKNPTAFYLCASSITHTGGMNTEAFFGQGTRLTVV.

The CDR3, as DNA: TGTGCCAGTGGTGACAGGGCAAGCACAGATACGCAGTATTTT. Amino acids: CASGDRASTDTQYF. This chain uses TRBV6-5 with TRBJ2-3; 7 bases map to TRBD1. This CDR3 is built from 14 residues. The trim removed 9 bases at V and 0 bases at J, leaving 6 bases unmatched. Germline V gives CDR1 MNHEY, CDR2 SVGAGI.

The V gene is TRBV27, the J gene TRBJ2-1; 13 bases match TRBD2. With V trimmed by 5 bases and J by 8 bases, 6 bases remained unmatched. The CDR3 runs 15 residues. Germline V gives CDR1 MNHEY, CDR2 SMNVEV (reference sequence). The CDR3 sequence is CASSSGTSGKHEQFF. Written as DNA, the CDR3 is TGTGCCAGCAGTAGTGGGACTAGCGGGAAACATGAGCAGTTCTTC.

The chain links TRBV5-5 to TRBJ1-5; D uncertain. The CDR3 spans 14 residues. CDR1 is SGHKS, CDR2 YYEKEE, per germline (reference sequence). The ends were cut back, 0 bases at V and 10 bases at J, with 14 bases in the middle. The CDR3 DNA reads TGTGCCAGCAGCTTGGTCGTGGCAGCCCATCCCCAGCATTTT. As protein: CASSLVVAAHPQHF.

CDR3 protein: CASSETGTGGFF. Here the CDR3 DNA reads TGTGCCAGCAGTGAGACCGGGACCGGGGGGTTCTTC. The chain couples TRBV2 to TRBJ2-1, with TRBD2 as a possible D gene (6 bases). CDR1 and CDR2 (germline): SNHLY, FYNNEI. The CDR3 loop spans 12 amino acids. V was shortened by 3 bases and J by 15 bases, with 15 bases between the two germline ends.

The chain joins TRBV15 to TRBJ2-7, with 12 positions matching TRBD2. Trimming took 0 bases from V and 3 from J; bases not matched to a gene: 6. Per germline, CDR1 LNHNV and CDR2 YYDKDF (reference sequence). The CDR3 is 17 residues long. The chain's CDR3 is CATSRDRTSGTSYEQYF. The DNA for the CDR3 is TGTGCCACCAGCAGAGATAGGACTAGCGGGACAAGCTACGAGCAGTACTTC.

The CDR3 loop reads CASGADSYSGNTIYF. CDR3 nucleotide sequence: TGTGCCAGCGGTGCCGACTCTTACTCTGGAAACACCATATATTTT. The chain recombines TRBV28 with TRBJ1-3; D not resolved. V shed 8 bases and J shed 0 bases, with 14 bases lying between them. Germline CDR1 reads MDHEN; CDR2 reads SYDVKM. The CDR3 is 15 amino acids.

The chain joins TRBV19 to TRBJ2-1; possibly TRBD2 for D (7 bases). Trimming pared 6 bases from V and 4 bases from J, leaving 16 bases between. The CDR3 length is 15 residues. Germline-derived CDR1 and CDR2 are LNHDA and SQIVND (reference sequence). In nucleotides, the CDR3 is TGTGCCAGTAGATTACAGGGAGCGGGGTACAATGAGCAGTTCTTC. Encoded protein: CASRLQGAGYNEQFF.

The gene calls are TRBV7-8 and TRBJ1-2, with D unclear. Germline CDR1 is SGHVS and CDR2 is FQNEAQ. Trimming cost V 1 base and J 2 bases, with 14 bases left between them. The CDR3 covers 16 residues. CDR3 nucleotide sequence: TGTGCCAGCAGCTTAGGGGAGGGCCCCGTAAACTATGGCTACACCTTC. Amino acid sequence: CASSLGEGPVNYGYTF. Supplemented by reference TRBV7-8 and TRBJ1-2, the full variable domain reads GAGVSQSPRYKVAKRGQDVALRCDPISGHVSLFWYQQALGQGPEFLTYFQNEAQLDKSGLPSDRFFAERPEGSVSTLKIQRTQQEDSAVYLCASSLGEGPVNYGYTFGSGTRLTVV.

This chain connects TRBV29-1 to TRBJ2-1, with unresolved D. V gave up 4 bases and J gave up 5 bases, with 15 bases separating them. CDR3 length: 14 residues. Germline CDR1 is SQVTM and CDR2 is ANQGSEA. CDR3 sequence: CSVVRLLNHNEQFF. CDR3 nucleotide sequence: TGCAGCGTTGTTCGGCTCCTCAACCACAATGAGCAGTTCTTC.

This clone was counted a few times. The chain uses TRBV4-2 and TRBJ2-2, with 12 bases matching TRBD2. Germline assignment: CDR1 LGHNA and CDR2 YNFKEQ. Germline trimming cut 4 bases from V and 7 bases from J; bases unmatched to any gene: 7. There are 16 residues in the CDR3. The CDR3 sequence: CASSPSGGASGGELFF. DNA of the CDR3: TGTGCCAGCAGCCCTAGCGGGGGGGCCTCGGGCGGGGAGCTGTTTTTT.

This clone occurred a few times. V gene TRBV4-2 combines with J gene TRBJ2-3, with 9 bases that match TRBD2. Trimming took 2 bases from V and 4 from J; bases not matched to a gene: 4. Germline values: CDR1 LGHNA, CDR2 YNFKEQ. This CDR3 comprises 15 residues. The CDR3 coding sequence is TGTGCCAGCAGCCAACCGGGACTAGCCGCAGATACGCAGTATTTT. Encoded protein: CASSQPGLAADTQYF.

The CDR3 DNA is TGTGCCAGCAGTGAATCGGGGACTAGCGGGAGGGCCGGGGAGACCCAGTACTTC. Its translation: CASSESGTSGRAGETQYF. The genes are TRBV25-1 and TRBJ2-5, with TRBD2 identical over 16 bases. Germline values: CDR1 MGHDK, CDR2 SYGVNS. V lost 1 base to trimming and J lost 5 bases; unmatched junction nucleotides: 7. The CDR3 is 18 amino acids.

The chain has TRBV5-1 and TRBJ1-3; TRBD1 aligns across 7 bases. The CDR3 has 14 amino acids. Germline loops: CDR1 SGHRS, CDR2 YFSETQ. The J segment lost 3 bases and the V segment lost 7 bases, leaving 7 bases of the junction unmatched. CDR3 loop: CASGPDRNGNTIYF. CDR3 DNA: TGCGCCAGCGGACCGGACAGGAATGGAAACACCATATATTTT.

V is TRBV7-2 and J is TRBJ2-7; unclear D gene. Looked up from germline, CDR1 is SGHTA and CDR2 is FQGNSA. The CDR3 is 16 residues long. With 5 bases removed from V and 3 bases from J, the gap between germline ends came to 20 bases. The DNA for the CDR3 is TGTGCCAGCAGCGCGGCGACATCCCGGTCCCTCTACGAGCAGTACTTC. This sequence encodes CASSAATSRSLYEQYF.

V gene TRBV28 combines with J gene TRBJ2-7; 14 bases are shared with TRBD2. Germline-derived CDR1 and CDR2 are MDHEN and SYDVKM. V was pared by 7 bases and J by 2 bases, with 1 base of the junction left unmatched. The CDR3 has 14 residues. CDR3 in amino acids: CASMTSGRAYEQYF. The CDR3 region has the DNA TGTGCCAGCATGACTAGCGGGAGGGCCTACGAGCAGTACTTC. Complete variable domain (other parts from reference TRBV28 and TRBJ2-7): DVKVTQSSRYLVKRTGEKVFLECVQDMDHENMFWYRQDPGLGLRLIYFSYDVKMKEKGDIPEGYSVSREKKERFSLILESASTNQTSMYLCASMTSGRAYEQYFGPGTRLTVT.

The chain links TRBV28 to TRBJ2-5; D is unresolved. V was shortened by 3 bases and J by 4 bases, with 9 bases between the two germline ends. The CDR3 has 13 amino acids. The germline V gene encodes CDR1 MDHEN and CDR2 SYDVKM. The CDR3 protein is CASSFGVPETQYF. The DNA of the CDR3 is TGTGCCAGCAGTTTTGGAGTGCCAGAGACCCAGTACTTC.

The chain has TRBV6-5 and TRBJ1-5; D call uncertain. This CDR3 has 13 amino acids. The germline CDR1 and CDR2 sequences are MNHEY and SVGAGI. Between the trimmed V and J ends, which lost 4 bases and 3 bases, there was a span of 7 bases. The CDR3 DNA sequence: TGTGCCAGCAGTTGGGGAGTCAATCAGCCCCAGCATTTT. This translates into CASSWGVNQPQHF.

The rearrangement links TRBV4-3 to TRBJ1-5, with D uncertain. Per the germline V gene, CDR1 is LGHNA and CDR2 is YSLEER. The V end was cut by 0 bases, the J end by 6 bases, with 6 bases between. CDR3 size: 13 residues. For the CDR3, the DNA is TGCGCCAGCAGCCAAGATCAGACTCAGCCCCAGCATTTT. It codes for CASSQDQTQPQHF.

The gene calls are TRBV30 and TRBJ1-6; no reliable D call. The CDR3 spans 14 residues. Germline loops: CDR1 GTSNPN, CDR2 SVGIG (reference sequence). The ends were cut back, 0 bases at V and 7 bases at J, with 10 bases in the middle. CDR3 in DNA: TGTGCCTGGAGTGTTGTGGCTGTAAATTCACCCCTCCACTTT. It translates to CAWSVVAVNSPLHF.

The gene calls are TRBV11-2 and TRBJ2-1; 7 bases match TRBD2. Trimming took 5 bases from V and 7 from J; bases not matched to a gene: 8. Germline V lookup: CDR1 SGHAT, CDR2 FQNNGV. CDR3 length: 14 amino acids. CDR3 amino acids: CASSGAGAGNEQFF. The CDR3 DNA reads TGTGCCAGCAGCGGGGCGGGAGCAGGGAATGAGCAGTTCTTC. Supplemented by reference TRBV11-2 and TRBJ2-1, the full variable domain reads EAGVAQSPRYKIIEKRQSVAFWCNPISGHATLYWYQQILGQGPKLLIQFQNNGVVDDSQLPKDRFSAERLKGVDSTLKIQPAKLEDSAVYLCASSGAGAGNEQFFGPGTRLTVL.

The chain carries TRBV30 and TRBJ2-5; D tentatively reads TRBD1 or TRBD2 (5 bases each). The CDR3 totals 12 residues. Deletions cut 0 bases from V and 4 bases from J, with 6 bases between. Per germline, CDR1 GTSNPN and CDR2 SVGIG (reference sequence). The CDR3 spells CAWSVGVETQYF. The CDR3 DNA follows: TGTGCCTGGAGTGTGGGGGTAGAGACCCAGTACTTC.

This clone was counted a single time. The CDR3 bases are TGCGCCAGCAGCTTGGCCGGGACAGGGGGCGAGCAGTACGTC. This translates into CASSLAGTGGEQYV. The chain uses TRBV5-1 and TRBJ2-7, with TRBD1 matching over 11 bases. Losses at the gene ends were 0 bases for V and 6 bases for J; bases not matched to a gene: 2. Germline-derived CDR1 and CDR2 are SGHRS and YFSETQ. The CDR3 sequence is 14 residues long.

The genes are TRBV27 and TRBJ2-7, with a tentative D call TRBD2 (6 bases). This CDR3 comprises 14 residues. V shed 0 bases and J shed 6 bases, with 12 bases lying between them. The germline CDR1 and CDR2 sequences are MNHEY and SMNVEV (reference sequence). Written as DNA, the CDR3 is TGTGCCAGCAGTTTATCGGGGGGTCCTCGCGAGCAGTACTTC. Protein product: CASSLSGGPREQYF.

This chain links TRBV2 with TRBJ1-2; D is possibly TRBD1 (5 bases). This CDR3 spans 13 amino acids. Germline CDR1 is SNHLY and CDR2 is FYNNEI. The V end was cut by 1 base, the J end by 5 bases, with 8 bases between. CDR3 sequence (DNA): TGTGCCAGCAGTGAAGGGACACCTTATGGCTACACCTTC. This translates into CASSEGTPYGYTF.

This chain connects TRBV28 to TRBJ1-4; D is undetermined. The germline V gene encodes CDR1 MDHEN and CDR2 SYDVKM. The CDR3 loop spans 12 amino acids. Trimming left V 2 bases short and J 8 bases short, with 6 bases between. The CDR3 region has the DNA TGTGCCAGCAGTTTAAAGGGCGAAAAACTGTTTTTT. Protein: CASSLKGEKLFF. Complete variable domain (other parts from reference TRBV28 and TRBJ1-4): DVKVTQSSRYLVKRTGEKVFLECVQDMDHENMFWYRQDPGLGLRLIYFSYDVKMKEKGDIPEGYSVSREKKERFSLILESASTNQTSMYLCASSLKGEKLFFGSGTQLSVL.

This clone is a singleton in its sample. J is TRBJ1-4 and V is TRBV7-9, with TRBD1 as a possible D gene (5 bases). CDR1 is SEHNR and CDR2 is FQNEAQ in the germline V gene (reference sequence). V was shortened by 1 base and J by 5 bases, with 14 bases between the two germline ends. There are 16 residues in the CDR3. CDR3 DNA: TGTGCCAGCAGCTTAGACCTTAGGGGAGGAAATGAAAAACTGTTTTTT. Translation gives CASSLDLRGGNEKLFF.

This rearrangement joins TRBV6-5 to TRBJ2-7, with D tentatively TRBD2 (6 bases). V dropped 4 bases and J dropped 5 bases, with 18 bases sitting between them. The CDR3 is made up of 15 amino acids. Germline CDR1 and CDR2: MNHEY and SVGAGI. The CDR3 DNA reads TGTGCCAGCAGTTCTCCGGGGACTGAGGCCCACGAGCAGTACTTC. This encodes CASSSPGTEAHEQYF.

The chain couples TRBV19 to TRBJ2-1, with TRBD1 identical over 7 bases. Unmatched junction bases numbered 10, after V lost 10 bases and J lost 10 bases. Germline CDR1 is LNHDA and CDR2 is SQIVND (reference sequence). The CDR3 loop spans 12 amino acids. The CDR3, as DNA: TGTGCCACCTCTCAGACAGGGCTGGAGCAGTTCTTC. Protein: CATSQTGLEQFF.

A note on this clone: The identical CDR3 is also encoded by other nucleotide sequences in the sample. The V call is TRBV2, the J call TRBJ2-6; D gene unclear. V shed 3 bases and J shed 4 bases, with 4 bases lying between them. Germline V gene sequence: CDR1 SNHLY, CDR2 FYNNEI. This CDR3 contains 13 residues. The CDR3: CASSDSGANVLTF. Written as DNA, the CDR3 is TGTGCCAGCAGTGATTCCGGGGCCAACGTCCTGACTTTC. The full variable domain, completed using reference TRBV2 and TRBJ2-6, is EPEVTQTPSHQVTQMGQEVILRCVPISNHLYFYWYRQILGQKVEFLVSFYNNEISEKSEIFDDQFSVERPDGSNFTLKIRSTKLEDSAMYFCASSDSGANVLTFGAGSRLTVL.